This TCR beta chain was documented in a study of T cell responses to AZD1222 COVID-19 vaccine. Overall study results and limits: Reportedly, nearly half the spike-specific TCRs target unmutated variant regions.

Profiled with immunoSEQ multiplex PCR; TCRdb holds only in-frame clones, not every one. The profile shows 70,000 to 90,000 clones, approximately 89% of them singletons. A remark on this clone: Its antigen is undetermined.

In germline, CDR1 is SGHAT, CDR2 FQNNGV. This CDR3 comprises 15 residues. Trimming removed 3 bases from V and 7 bases from J; junction bases left unmatched: 7. Sequenced material: peripheral blood, taken on day 0 of AZD1222 vaccination. The chain joins TRBV11-2 to TRBJ2-7; 12 nucleotides agree with TRBD1. The TCR sequence derives from an adult in good health. In DNA form, the CDR3 reads TGTGCCAGCAGCTTCCGGGACAGGGGGCTGAGGGAGCAGTACTTC. It encodes CASSFRDRGLREQYF.